This record looks at one T cell receptor beta chain sequence and its context. These data are taken from a study of OX40 agonist ivuxolimab in advanced cancers. Study at large: Antecedent anti-PD-1, anti-PD-L1 or anti-CTLA-4 therapy was permissible, with under 50% having received some.

Clones were read by immunoSEQ multiplex PCR, and TCRdb kept only the in-frame ones, dropping some. Of about 26,000 clones in the sample, approximately 85% were seen once. V lost 1 base to trimming and J lost 3 bases, with 10 bases between them. There are 15 residues in the CDR3. CDR1 is SGHVS, CDR2 FNYEAQ, per germline. Exclusion of a patient followed from autoimmune disease history or systemic immunosuppression. Patients had blood sampled at baseline and again on cycle 4 day 1 and cycle 7 day 1. The rearrangement links TRBV7-6 to TRBJ1-5, with unresolved D. The sample here was CD4+ or CD8+ T cells sorted from blood, taken in a trial of the OX40 agonist ivuxolimab. The sequence derives from an adult with an advanced solid tumor such as melanoma, head and neck, liver or kidney cancer. CDR3 region: CASSLEPAPNQPQHF. The CDR3 DNA follows: TGTGCCAGCAGCTTAGAGCCGGCTCCCAATCAGCCCCAGCATTTT.